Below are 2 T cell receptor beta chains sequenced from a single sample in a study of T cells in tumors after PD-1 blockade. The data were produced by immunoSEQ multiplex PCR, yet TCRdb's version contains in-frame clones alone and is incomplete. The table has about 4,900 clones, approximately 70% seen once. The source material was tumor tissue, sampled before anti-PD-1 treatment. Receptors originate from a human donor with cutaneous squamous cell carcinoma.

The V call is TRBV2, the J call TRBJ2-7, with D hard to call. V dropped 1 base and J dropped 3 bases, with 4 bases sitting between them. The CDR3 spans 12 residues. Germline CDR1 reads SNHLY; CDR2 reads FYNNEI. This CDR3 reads CASSEGGYEQYF. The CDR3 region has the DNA TGTGCCAGCAGTGAAGGGGGCTACGAGCAGTACTTC.

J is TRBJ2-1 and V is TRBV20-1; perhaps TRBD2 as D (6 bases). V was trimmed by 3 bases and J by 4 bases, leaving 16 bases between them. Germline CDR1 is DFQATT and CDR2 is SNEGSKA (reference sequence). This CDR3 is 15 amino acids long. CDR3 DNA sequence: TGCAGTGCTAGTCGGGTAGGAGGGGTGTACAATGAGCAGTTCTTC. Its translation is CSASRVGGVYNEQFF.